The source of this T cell receptor beta chain is a study of regulatory T cells in long-lasting Graves disease. Study background: Graves' patients, diagnosed recently, had received antithyroid drugs under 3 months. General study results and limits: TRBV28, TRBJ1-2 and TRBJ2-5 were favored in persistent disease.

This clonotype was detected ten times or more. Its target is not known. Assembly of TCR beta libraries relied on iRepertoire HTBI primers together with Arm-PCR of CDR3 regions. TCRdb reanalysed the multiplex PCR reads using MiXCR and keeps one entry per CDR3 protein. The sample consists of some 250,000 distinct CDR3 sequences, around 19% of them appearing once. Time point in this sample: newly diagnosed GD, antithyroid drugs for less than 3 months. From PBMCs, RNA was extracted and then used to make the TCR library. Per germline, CDR1 SGHAT and CDR2 FQNNGV. The CDR3 contains 13 residues. Trimming left V 3 bases short and J 8 bases short, with 13 bases between. This sample was shared with a second study, whose subject was T cells in Graves' hyperthyroidism and ophthalmopathy. That source reports: Researchers ran a first-round RT-PCR on the TCR CDR3 using the HTBI primer set.

The rearrangement joins TRBV11-2 to TRBJ1-2; unclear D gene. The sequence was obtained from a woman aged 30 to 39 with Graves disease. This sample comprised peripheral blood mononuclear cells (PBMCs), obtained at new diagnosis, from a patient treated with antithyroid drugs. DNA of the CDR3: TGTGCCAGCAGCTTGTACCCAAATCGGGGCTACACCTTC. Residues: CASSLYPNRGYTF.